This T cell receptor (beta chain) was recorded in a study of T cells in Graves' hyperthyroidism and ophthalmopathy. Notes on the study in general: Most expanded thyroid clonotypes above 0.001 also appeared in blood. Stable hyperthyroidism was separated from ophthalmopathy by a model based on 13 V-J features.

This clonotype was seen at least ten times. Antigen unknown. The length of the CDR3 is 14 residues. The V gene lost 1 base and the J gene lost 2 bases, with 8 bases spanning the gap. Germline CDR1 reads LGHDT; CDR2 reads YNNKEL (reference sequence). RNA transcripts yielded amplified TCR beta CDR3 regions. First-round RT-PCR with HTBI primers amplified the TCR CDR3 region. MiXCR was run by TCRdb on the multiplex PCR reads, yielding one entry per CDR3 protein. The sample consists of 300,000 to 450,000 distinct CDR3 sequences, about 18% of them appearing once. This chain links TRBV3-1 with TRBJ1-1; unclear D gene. The sequencing sample was made of blood. This clonotype originated in a man younger than 30 with Graves' ophthalmopathy. CDR3 amino acids: CASSQVSINTEAFF. The CDR3 bases are TGTGCCAGCAGCCAAGTATCGATAAACACTGAAGCTTTCTTT. Looking up the rest from reference TRBV3-1 and TRBJ1-1 gives the full variable domain: DTAVSQTPKYLVTQMGNDKSIKCEQNLGHDTMYWYKQDSKKFLKIMFSYNNKELIINETVPNRFSPKSPDKAHLNLHINSLELGDSAVYFCASSQVSINTEAFFGQGTRLTVV.